This T cell receptor (beta chain) was sequenced in a study of blood T cell repertoires in COVID-19. The table came from immunoSEQ multiplex PCR; TCRdb's copy has only in-frame clones and leaves some out. The sample lists under 250,000 clones; 65% to 90% were seen once. CDR1 and CDR2 from the germline V gene are LGHDT and YNNKEL (reference sequence). The CDR3 totals 16 residues. The V end lost 0 bases, the J end lost 7 bases, and 18 bases lay between the germline ends. The clonotype originates from a woman in her 50s with acute COVID-19. Sequencing input: PBMCs or T cells enriched from blood (not recorded which). The chain joins TRBV3-1 (or the pseudogene TRBV3-2) to TRBJ2-5; D is possibly TRBD1 (5 bases). CDR3 coding DNA: TGTGCCAGCAGCCAAGATCCAAGGGGTACTAAGGGGACCCAGTACTTC. Translating it yields CASSQDPRGTKGTQYF.